A single sample is the source of the 3 T cell receptor beta chains below, sequenced in a study of response to subunit inactivated influenza vaccine. TCRdb re-analysed the RT-PCR reads in MiXCR, keeping a single row per CDR3 protein. The sample has just under 550,000 distinct CDR3 sequences, around 21% seen once. This same sample was also taken into another study, of T cells expressing NK-cell markers. That source notes: 5'RACE template switching built TCR beta cDNA with unique molecular identifiers.

The material was CD4+ T cells sorted from PBMCs, obtained 11 to 12 days after vaccination. These receptors all come from a man in his forties or fifties who received an inactivated influenza vaccine.

The chain recombines TRBV20-1 with TRBJ2-1; 7 nucleotides line up with TRBD1. The V and J ends lost 4 bases and 0 bases, in that order; junction bases with no gene match: 12. From germline, CDR1 is DFQATT and CDR2 SNEGSKA (reference sequence). The CDR3 is 17 residues long. As DNA, the CDR3 is TGCAGTGCTAAGCCCTTGACAGGGCCTAGCTCCTACAATGAGCAGTTCTTC. Translated, it gives CSAKPLTGPSSYNEQFF.

This clonotype has just a few counts. The gene calls are TRBV7-2 and TRBJ2-1; 11 bases are shared with TRBD2. The CDR3 has 15 amino acids. Germline V gene data show CDR1 as SGHTA and CDR2 as FQGNSA. V shed 3 bases, J shed 6 bases, and the junction held 4 bases outside the gene matches. The CDR3 region has the DNA TGTGCCAGCAGCTTGACTAGCGGGAAGGTCAATGAGCAGTTCTTC. Translating it yields CASSLTSGKVNEQFF.

This clonotype was recorded a few times. The CDR3: CASKSGPSYNEQFF. CDR3 coding DNA: TGTGCCAGCAAGAGCGGTCCCTCCTACAATGAGCAGTTCTTC. The chain joins TRBV28 to TRBJ2-1; TRBD2 might be the D (5 bases). CDR3 length equals 14 residues. Trimming took off 7 bases at V and 0 bases at J, with 10 bases between the two ends. The germline CDR1 and CDR2 sequences are MDHEN and SYDVKM.